These T cell receptor beta chains were read from a single sample in a study of cytomegalovirus exposure and HLA in healthy donors. The method was immunoSEQ multiplex PCR; TCRdb's version includes in-frame clones alone and lacks a portion of them. This table lists around 140,000 clones. What was sequenced was PBMCs. The source is a woman in her late teens or twenties in good health and CMV-seronegative. CDR3s include the opening cysteine and the closing phenylalanine or tryptophan. The D gene is left open where the match is weak.

>TRBV9|TRBJ1-2|TRBD1
CASSAIPRDRGDGGYTF
TGTGCCAGCAGCGCCATTCCCCGGGACAGGGGCGATGGTGGCTACACCTTC
>TRBV6-1|TRBJ2-7|TRBD2
CASSVGLAGDYYEQYF
TGTGCCAGCAGTGTAGGACTAGCGGGAGATTACTACGAGCAGTACTTC
>TRBV7-8|TRBJ2-3|TRBD2
CASSPRLAGGTDTQYF
TGTGCCAGCAGCCCCAGACTAGCGGGCGGCACAGATACGCAGTATTTT
>TRBV5-1|TRBJ2-3|TRBD2
CASSSSGSQDTQYF
TGCGCCAGCAGCTCAAGCGGGAGTCAAGATACGCAGTATTTT
>TRBV5-1|TRBJ2-3|-
CASSLAQNADTQYF
TGCGCCAGCAGCTTGGCTCAGAATGCAGATACGCAGTATTTT
>TRBV25-1|TRBJ1-5|TRBD1
CASSDDRDSNQPQHF
TGTGCCAGCAGTGACGACAGGGATAGCAATCAGCCCCAGCATTTT
>TRBV21-1|TRBJ2-1|-
CASSRREAREQFF
TGTGCCAGCAGCAGGAGGGAGGCTCGGGAGCAGTTCTTC
>TRBV6-4|TRBJ1-1|-
CASSVTGNTEAFF
TGTGCCAGCAGTGTCACAGGAAACACTGAAGCTTTCTTT
>TRBV30|TRBJ2-7|-
CAWSVGRLVYEQYF
TGTGCCTGGAGTGTGGGGCGTCTGGTATACGAGCAGTACTTC
>TRBV30|TRBJ1-2|-
CAWSAISGNYGYTF
TGTGCCTGGAGTGCCATCTCAGGGAACTATGGCTACACCTTC
>TRBV7-2|TRBJ1-2|TRBD1
CASSPGLGQGAGGYTF
TGTGCCAGCAGCCCCGGCTTGGGACAGGGGGCGGGTGGCTACACCTTC
>TRBV11-2|TRBJ1-1|-
CASSLKSGGTEAFF
TGTGCCAGCAGCTTAAAATCGGGAGGGACTGAAGCTTTCTTT
>TRBV5-1|TRBJ2-7|-
CASSLGLLENEQYF
TGCGCCAGCAGCCTGGGACTCCTGGAGAACGAGCAGTACTTC
>TRBV19|TRBJ1-5|TRBD1
CASSYRGGDQPQHF
TGTGCCAGTAGTTACAGGGGGGGGGATCAGCCCCAGCATTTT
>TRBV2|TRBJ2-1|-
CASSGSLGRVINEQFF
TGTGCCAGCAGCGGGTCTTTGGGCAGGGTGATTAATGAGCAGTTCTTC
>TRBV15|TRBJ1-1|-
CATSTGFTEAFF
TGTGCCACCAGCACAGGGTTCACTGAAGCTTTCTTT
>TRBV5-1|TRBJ2-1|TRBD2
CASSPGLAGVDEQFF
TGCGCCAGCAGCCCGGGACTAGCGGGAGTTGATGAGCAGTTCTTC
>TRBV5-1|TRBJ1-5|-
CASSLGGKVNQPQHF
TGCGCCAGCAGCTTGGGCGGTAAGGTTAATCAGCCCCAGCATTTT
>TRBV5-1|TRBJ2-2|TRBD2
CASSLVGLASGELFF
TGCGCCAGCAGCTTGGTAGGACTAGCCTCCGGGGAGCTGTTTTTT
>TRBV7-2|TRBJ2-4|TRBD1
CASSERTGPKDF
TGTGCCAGCAGCGAACGGACAGGGCCGAAGGACTTC
>TRBV9|TRBJ1-4|TRBD1
CASSEGGGQINEKLFF
TGTGCCAGCAGCGAAGGAGGGGGACAGATAAATGAAAAACTGTTTTTT
>TRBV4-1|TRBJ1-4|TRBD1
CASSHPDRDVEKLFF
TGCGCCAGCAGCCACCCGGACAGGGATGTTGAAAAACTGTTTTTT
>TRBV4-1|TRBJ2-1|TRBD2
CASSHASRSGRVNEQFF
TGCGCCAGCAGCCATGCATCCCGTAGCGGGAGGGTCAATGAGCAGTTCTTC
>TRBV5-4|TRBJ1-4|-
CASSFSTGVNEKLFF
TGTGCCAGCAGCTTTTCTACAGGAGTAAATGAAAAACTGTTTTTT
>TRBV15|TRBJ2-5|-
CATSRDQRETQYF
TGTGCCACCAGCAGAGATCAGCGGGAGACCCAGTACTTC
>TRBV5-4|TRBJ1-2|TRBD1
CASSITGASGYTF
TGTGCCAGCAGCATTACAGGGGCGAGTGGCTACACCTTC
>TRBV15|TRBJ2-5|-
CATSRAGRGKETQYF
TGTGCCACCAGCAGAGCGGGCAGGGGCAAGGAGACCCAGTACTTC
>TRBV7-9|TRBJ2-3|-
CASSVDSNTDTQYF
TGTGCCAGCAGCGTTGACAGCAACACAGATACGCAGTATTTT
>TRBV14|TRBJ1-2|-
CASSQVGGTDYGYTF
TGTGCCAGCAGCCAAGTGGGGGGAACAGACTATGGCTACACCTTC
>TRBV4-3|TRBJ2-1|TRBD2
CASSQELAGEPSSYNEQFF
TGCGCCAGCAGCCAAGAACTAGCGGGAGAGCCTAGCTCCTACAATGAGCAGTTCTTC
>TRBV12-5|TRBJ1-1|-
CASGLSPKDSTGTEAFF
TGTGCTAGTGGTTTGTCACCGAAAGACAGCACTGGCACTGAAGCTTTCTTT
>TRBV9|TRBJ2-3|TRBD1
CASSVQTGPSFDTQYF
TGTGCCAGCAGCGTCCAGACAGGGCCTTCCTTTGATACGCAGTATTTT
>TRBV7-9|TRBJ1-6|TRBD1
CASSLGDRGNSPLHF
TGTGCCAGCAGCTTAGGGGACAGGGGTAATTCACCCCTCCACTTT
>TRBV5-4|TRBJ2-3|-
CASSLVGGSSTDTQYF
TGTGCCAGCAGCTTGGTCGGCGGGTCTAGCACAGATACGCAGTATTTT
>TRBV7-3|TRBJ2-2|TRBD2
CASSNTAGTGELFF
TGTGCCAGCAGCAACACAGCGGGGACCGGGGAGCTGTTTTTT
>TRBV4-1|TRBJ2-2|-
CASSQDPGGNTGELFF
TGCGCCAGCAGCCAAGATCCCGGAGGGAACACCGGGGAGCTGTTTTTT
>TRBV11-3|TRBJ1-1|-
CASSFAPTGMNTEAFF
TGTGCCAGCAGCTTTGCCCCCACAGGGATGAACACTGAAGCTTTCTTT
>TRBV9|TRBJ2-1|TRBD2
CASSVAGGPGNEQFF
TGTGCCAGCAGCGTAGCGGGAGGGCCCGGTAATGAGCAGTTCTTC
>TRBV4-1|TRBJ2-1|TRBD2
CASSRTSGENEQFF
TGCGCCAGCAGCCGGACTAGCGGGGAAAATGAGCAGTTCTTC
>TRBV5-1|TRBJ1-4|-
CASSLSPNEKLFF
TGCGCCAGCAGCTTGAGCCCTAATGAAAAACTGTTTTTT
>TRBV7-7|TRBJ2-7|-
CASSPTQGSGEQYF
TGTGCCAGCAGCCCCACCCAGGGGTCAGGCGAGCAGTACTTC
>TRBV6-6|TRBJ2-7|TRBD1
CASSRADRVREQYF
TGTGCCAGCAGCCGGGCGGACAGGGTGAGGGAGCAGTACTTC
>TRBV7-2|TRBJ1-5|-
CASSLVGGAGQPQHF
TGTGCCAGCAGCTTAGTAGGGGGGGCTGGGCAGCCCCAGCATTTT
>TRBV4-1|TRBJ2-7|TRBD2
CASSQVTTSDIYEQYF
TGCGCCAGCAGCCAAGTTACAACTAGCGATATTTACGAGCAGTACTTC
>TRBV5-4|TRBJ1-1|-
CASSYDRRDTEAFF
TGTGCCAGCAGCTACGACAGAAGAGACACTGAAGCTTTCTTT
>TRBV10-3|TRBJ2-3|TRBD2
CAISESRTSGRSTDTQYF
TGTGCCATCAGTGAGTCCCGGACTAGCGGGAGAAGCACAGATACGCAGTATTTT
>TRBV27|TRBJ2-1|TRBD2
CASSLKGHLAGGGGEQFF
TGTGCCAGCAGTTTAAAAGGCCATCTAGCGGGAGGTGGCGGTGAGCAGTTCTTC
>TRBV6-6|TRBJ1-5|-
CASRNSAGARQPQHF
TGTGCCAGCAGAAACAGTGCGGGTGCCAGACAGCCCCAGCATTTT
>TRBV30|TRBJ1-2|-
CAWSVLAYGYTF
TGTGCCTGGAGTGTATTGGCCTATGGCTACACCTTC
>TRBV18|TRBJ1-5|TRBD1
CASSPGTGDQPQHF
TGTGCCAGCTCACCAGGGACAGGGGATCAGCCCCAGCATTTT
>TRBV11-2|TRBJ2-1|-
CASSFSDNEQFF
TGTGCCAGCAGCTTTTCGGACAATGAGCAGTTCTTC